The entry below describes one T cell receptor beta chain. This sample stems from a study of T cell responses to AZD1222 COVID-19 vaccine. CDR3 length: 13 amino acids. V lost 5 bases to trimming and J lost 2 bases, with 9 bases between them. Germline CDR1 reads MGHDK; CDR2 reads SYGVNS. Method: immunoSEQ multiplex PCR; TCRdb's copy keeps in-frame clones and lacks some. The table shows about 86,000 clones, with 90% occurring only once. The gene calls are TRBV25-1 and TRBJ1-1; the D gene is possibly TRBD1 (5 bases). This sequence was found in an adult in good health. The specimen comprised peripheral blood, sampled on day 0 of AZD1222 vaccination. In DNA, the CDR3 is TGTGCCAGCAGTTCCGGGGGAAACACTGAAGCTTTCTTT. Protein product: CASSSGGNTEAFF. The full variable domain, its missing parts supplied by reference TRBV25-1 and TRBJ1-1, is EADIYQTPRYLVIGTGKKITLECSQTMGHDKMYWYQQDPGMELHLIHYSYGVNSTEKGDLSSESTVSRIRTEHFPLTLESARPSHTSQYLCASSSGGNTEAFFGQGTRLTVV.